The next 15 T cell receptor beta chains were all read from a single sample in a study of CD8 T cells in ankylosing spondylitis. General study points: Blood of patients with ankylosing spondylitis appeared to be characterized by a TCR beta motif of about eight highly homologous variants.

TCRdb reprocessed the 5' RACE reads with MiXCR, giving one entry per CDR3 protein. Altogether a few hundred thousand distinct CDR3 sequences are present, about 17% being singletons, with the ten largest covering 40% to 50%. Their cognate antigens are unknown. The sequenced sample was blood, either unsorted or a sorted T cell fraction (not recorded which). The receptors originated from a male donor with ankylosing spondylitis.

J is TRBJ2-4 and V is TRBV12-3 or TRBV12-4; 9 nucleotides line up with TRBD2. J gave up 8 bases and V 5 bases, and 19 bases lay outside the gene matches. CDR3 size: 18 residues. CDR3 loop: CASSPPLAGLPQGDIQYF. The CDR3 DNA sequence: TGTGCCAGCAGTCCGCCCCTAGCGGGGCTACCTCAGGGGGACATTCAGTACTTC.

This clonotype was seen a few times. The chain combines TRBV6-2 or TRBV6-3 with TRBJ1-1; 7 nucleotides agree with TRBD1. Germline CDR1 and CDR2: MNHEY and SVGEGT. J gave up 1 base and V 6 bases, and 8 bases lay outside the gene matches. CDR3 length: 15 amino acids. DNA for the CDR3: TGTGCCAGCAGCCGCCCCGGGACAGCGAACACTGAAGCTTTCTTT. Its protein is CASSRPGTANTEAFF.

This clonotype was counted only a few times. The chain joins TRBV7-8 to TRBJ2-5; 10 bases are shared with TRBD2. V was pared by 5 bases and J by 5 bases, with 8 bases of the junction left unmatched. Germline loops: CDR1 SGHVS, CDR2 FQNEAQ. This CDR3 has 15 amino acids. This chain's CDR3 is CASSLLAGEEETQYF. For the CDR3, the DNA is TGTGCCAGCAGCCTTCTAGCGGGAGAGGAGGAGACCCAGTACTTC. Variable domain in full (rest from reference TRBV7-8 and TRBJ2-5): GAGVSQSPRYKVAKRGQDVALRCDPISGHVSLFWYQQALGQGPEFLTYFQNEAQLDKSGLPSDRFFAERPEGSVSTLKIQRTQQEDSAVYLCASSLLAGEEETQYFGPGTRLLVL.

Only a few counts were recorded for this clonotype. The chain has TRBV6-5 and TRBJ2-2; D is perhaps TRBD1 or TRBD2 (6 bases each). This CDR3 comprises 18 residues. Trimming removed 1 base from V and 4 bases from J, with 19 bases in between. Germline CDR1 MNHEY, CDR2 SVGAGI. CDR3 sequence (DNA): TGTGCCAGCAGTTACTATGGATCGGGGGCGGAAGGCACCGGGGAGCTGTTTTTT. As protein: CASSYYGSGAEGTGELFF.

The V gene is TRBV29-1, the J gene TRBJ2-1; TRBD2 matches at 10 bases. The junction had 6 bases not matched to a gene; V was cut back by 4 bases and J by 6 bases. Germline CDR1 is SQVTM and CDR2 is ANQGSEA. This CDR3 region has 14 residues. The CDR3 coding sequence is TGCAGCGTTGTCGGCCTAGCGGGAGTCAATGAGCAGTTCTTC. Translation gives CSVVGLAGVNEQFF.

The chain combines TRBV3-1 with TRBJ2-1, with D unresolved. The CDR3 has 14 amino acids. V was cut by 4 bases and J by 6 bases, with 13 bases left in between. CDR1 and CDR2 (germline): LGHDT, YNNKEL (reference sequence). The CDR3 sequence: CASSPIEGVNEQFF. CDR3 bases: TGTGCCAGCAGCCCAATAGAAGGTGTCAATGAGCAGTTCTTC.

The chain is built from TRBV2 and TRBJ2-2; 12 bases match TRBD2. V lost 4 bases, J lost 6 bases, and 6 bases stayed unmatched. The CDR3 is made up of 16 amino acids. Looked up from germline, CDR1 is SNHLY and CDR2 is FYNNEI. The CDR3: CASSGLAGERAGELFF. In DNA form, the CDR3 reads TGTGCCAGCAGTGGACTAGCGGGGGAGCGAGCCGGGGAGCTGTTTTTT.

The chain couples TRBV27 to TRBJ1-1, with 7 bases aligning to TRBD1. This CDR3 has 13 amino acids. Germline V gene sequence: CDR1 MNHEY, CDR2 SMNVEV (reference sequence). With V trimmed by 4 bases and J by 6 bases, 5 bases remained unmatched. The CDR3 region is CASSYNRGAEAFF. For the CDR3, the DNA is TGTGCCAGCAGTTATAACAGGGGTGCTGAAGCTTTCTTT.

Only a few counts were recorded for this clonotype. The rearrangement joins TRBV4-1 to TRBJ1-1; D gene unclear. The germline V gene has CDR1 MGHRA and CDR2 YSYEKL. V gave up 4 bases and J gave up 0 bases, with 12 bases separating them. There are 15 residues in the CDR3. The CDR3 DNA sequence: TGCGCCAGCAGCCTCGGAGTTCTGATGAACACTGAAGCTTTCTTT. Its protein product is CASSLGVLMNTEAFF.

This clonotype appeared a few times. This chain's CDR3 is CASSLVGQGVLGETQYF. CDR3 DNA: TGTGCCAGCAGCTTAGTCGGACAAGGGGTGCTTGGAGAGACCCAGTACTTC. V usage is TRBV7-9 and J usage is TRBJ2-5, with D possibly TRBD1 on 5 matching bases. This CDR3 has 17 residues. Trimming took off 1 base at V and 4 bases at J, with 19 bases between the two ends. Germline CDR1 and CDR2: SEHNR and FQNEAQ (reference sequence).

This chain connects TRBV4-1 to TRBJ2-7; the D call may be TRBD1 or TRBD2 (6 bases each). The V end lost 1 base, the J end lost 4 bases, and 14 bases lay between the germline ends. Germline V gene data show CDR1 as MGHRA and CDR2 as YSYEKL. CDR3 length: 15 amino acids. CDR3 sequence: CASSQAFTGRYEQYF. The CDR3 DNA follows: TGCGCCAGCAGCCAAGCCTTTACAGGGAGGTACGAGCAGTACTTC.

This clonotype came up a few times. The V and J genes are TRBV20-1 and TRBJ2-1; the D gene could be TRBD1 or TRBD2 (5 bases each). V was pared by 6 bases and J by 7 bases, with 16 bases between. Germline V gene lookup returns CDR1 DFQATT and CDR2 SNEGSKA (reference sequence). The CDR3 is 13 residues long. CDR3 nucleotides: TGCAGTGCCCAAGGGACCGTGGGGAATGAGCAGTTCTTC. Its protein product is CSAQGTVGNEQFF.

This clonotype was observed many times. This chain uses TRBV29-1 with TRBJ2-7; 8 bases are a match to TRBD1. CDR3 length equals 12 residues. Germline lookup yields CDR1 SQVTM and CDR2 ANQGSEA. The junction had 4 bases not matched to a gene; V was cut back by 6 bases and J by 3 bases. CDR3: CSVRTGSYEQYF. The DNA for the CDR3 is TGCAGCGTGAGGACAGGGAGCTACGAGCAGTACTTC.

The V and J genes are TRBV20-1 and TRBJ2-2, with a tentative D call TRBD1 (5 bases). Trimming pared 0 bases from V and 0 bases from J, leaving 14 bases between. CDR3 length: 17 residues. The germline V gene has CDR1 DFQATT and CDR2 SNEGSKA (reference sequence). The DNA for the CDR3 is TGCAGTGCTAGAGATCTGGACACTTTCGCGAACACCGGGGAGCTGTTTTTT. This sequence encodes CSARDLDTFANTGELFF.

The CDR3 protein is CASSLKSGGAGETQYF. In DNA, the CDR3 is TGTGCCAGCAGTCTCAAGAGCGGGGGGGCCGGGGAGACCCAGTACTTC. V and J are TRBV12-3 or TRBV12-4 and TRBJ2-5, with 10 bases that match TRBD2. The CDR3 spans 16 residues. V lost 5 bases to trimming and J lost 5 bases; unmatched junction nucleotides: 11.